This TCR beta chain was sequenced in a study of T cell responses to AZD1222 COVID-19 vaccine. This clone was detected only a few times. Its antigen is currently unknown. Trimming shortened V by 5 bases and J by 0 bases, and 22 bases separated the two germline ends. This CDR3 is 18 amino acids long. Germline V gene data show CDR1 as SGHTA and CDR2 as FQGNSA. General study results and limits: Breadth and depth of Spike-specific TCRs rose after two AZD1222 doses.

Produced via immunoSEQ multiplex PCR; TCRdb's table is partial and in-frame only. This sample has over 100,000 clones, with over 85% found just once. Here the sequenced sample was peripheral blood, taken on day 0 of AZD1222 vaccination. V is TRBV7-2 and J is TRBJ1-1, with a tentative D call TRBD1 (6 bases). The receptor was derived from an adult in good health. The CDR3 region has the DNA TGTGCCAGCAGCCCCCCGCGGAGGGGGGGAGAGGTGAACACTGAAGCTTTCTTT. The encoded protein is CASSPPRRGGEVNTEAFF.